These 2 T cell receptor beta chains share one sample of origin, sequenced in a study of cytomegalovirus exposure and HLA in healthy donors. Vbeta (60) and Jbeta (13) primers were used in the PCR. This table comes from immunoSEQ multiplex PCR, and its TCRdb copy is limited to in-frame clones, with some not included. The sample shows about 98,000 clones, under 70% of them seen only once. Sample: PBMCs. These receptors all come from a man aged 45-65 years in good health and CMV-seronegative.

This chain connects TRBV5-5 to TRBJ2-7, with D perhaps matching TRBD2 (7 bases). V was trimmed by 4 bases and J by 6 bases, leaving 20 bases between them. CDR1 and CDR2 (germline): SGHKS, YYEKEE (reference sequence). The CDR3 sequence is 15 residues long. The chain's CDR3 is CASSPYGGGGSEQYF. The CDR3 nucleotides are TGTGCCAGCAGCCCCTACGGAGGGGGGGGGAGCGAGCAGTACTTC.

The rearrangement uses TRBV19 and TRBJ2-3; 12 bases agree with TRBD2. Germline trimming cut 7 bases from V and 3 bases from J; bases unmatched to any gene: 8. CDR1 and CDR2 (germline): LNHDA, SQIVND (reference sequence). The CDR3 is 16 residues long. This chain's CDR3 is CASKRLAGVVTDTQYF. The CDR3 coding sequence is TGTGCCAGTAAACGACTAGCGGGAGTAGTAACAGATACGCAGTATTTT. Full variable domain (remainder filled in from reference TRBV19 and TRBJ2-3): DGGITQSPKYLFRKEGQNVTLSCEQNLNHDAMYWYRQDPGQGLRLIYYSQIVNDFQKGDIAEGYSVSREKKESFPLTVTSAQKNPTAFYLCASKRLAGVVTDTQYFGPGTRLTVL.